This TCR beta chain was documented in a study of glioma-infiltrating T cells. Study-level findings and limits: Above-expected tissue-blood divergence occurred in all gliomas, most in low-grade ones. Only very few CDR3 sequences appeared in both tissue and blood.

The iRepertoire nested amplicon-rescue multiplex PCR amplified TCR alpha and beta CDR3s from RNA. Input was 100-400 ng of tissue mRNA or PBMC total RNA. TCRdb called the multiplex PCR reads again in MiXCR, with one record for every CDR3 protein. The sample carries 100,000 to 150,000 distinct CDR3 sequences, about 23% recorded once. This clonotype came up a few times. Its antigen is still unknown. The material sequenced was glioma tissue, nonneoplastic brain tissue, or PBMCs (not recorded which). The sequence was obtained from a human donor with low-grade glioma or glioblastoma, undergoing nonglioma brain surgery, or in good health (not recorded which).

The CDR3 is CASSPTGARTDTQYF. The CDR3 region has the DNA TGTGCCAGTAGTCCGACAGGGGCAAGGACAGATACGCAGTATTTT. This sequence joins TRBV19 and TRBJ2-3; 8 bases map to TRBD1. The germline V gene has CDR1 LNHDA and CDR2 SQIVND (reference sequence). Unmatched junction bases numbered 7, after V lost 5 bases and J lost 3 bases. CDR3 size: 15 residues.